The entry below gives a single TCR beta chain sequence along with its context. Antigen unknown. The sample originates from a study of lymphopenia after photon versus proton radiotherapy. This table comes from immunoSEQ multiplex PCR, and its TCRdb copy is limited to in-frame clones, with some not included. The sample lists about 160,000 clones; 80% to 90% were seen once. Study observations and caveats: After lymphocyte nadir, photon-treated repertoires showed oligoclonal expansion, especially CD8+ Temra. Better survival with proton therapy was suggested as possible, not demonstrated. A bigger post-nadir fall in TCR diversity correlated inversely with survival time in deceased patients. Under photons, naive T cells and diversity fell while effector/memory populations rose.

Germline CDR1 SGHTA, CDR2 FQGNSA. The ends were cut back, 4 bases at V and 5 bases at J, with 13 bases in the middle. This CDR3 region has 14 residues. The chain recombines TRBV7-2 with TRBJ2-3, with TRBD2 as a possible D gene (6 bases). The starting material was peripheral blood, obtained from a patient treated with photon-based radiotherapy. The TCR originated in a man over 45 with gastric cancer. The CDR3 sequence: CASSSWAGGDTQYF. In DNA form, the CDR3 reads TGTGCCAGCAGCTCTTGGGCCGGGGGAGATACGCAGTATTTT.